The rows below give T cell receptor beta chains drawn from one sample of a study of post-analysis software for immune sequencing data. TCRdb re-called the PCR reads with MiXCR, one entry per CDR3 protein. The sample has 700,000 to 900,000 distinct CDR3 sequences; more than 45% are singletons. Sequencing was done on a sample of blood. These receptors were collected from a girl under 18 with multiple sclerosis. Both conserved end residues are part of each CDR3. Fields, in order: J gene, CDR3 length, V gene, CDR3 protein.

j_gene: TRBJ2-5
len: 15
v_gene: TRBV5-1
CDR3aa: CASSLWIGTGETQYF

j_gene: TRBJ1-2
len: 13
v_gene: TRBV5-1
CDR3aa: CASTIEGGPGYTF

j_gene: TRBJ2-7
len: 16
v_gene: TRBV6-5
CDR3aa: CASSYSMGTRDRVQYF

j_gene: TRBJ2-1
len: 16
v_gene: TRBV2
CDR3aa: CASRGLAGDRDFEQFF

j_gene: TRBJ2-1
len: 13
v_gene: TRBV12-3/TRBV12-4
CDR3aa: CASSPGLHPEQFF

j_gene: TRBJ2-3
len: 13
v_gene: TRBV20-1
CDR3aa: CSARLAGGGTQYF

j_gene: TRBJ2-5
len: 16
v_gene: TRBV7-9
CDR3aa: CASSPGTGTVQETQYF

j_gene: TRBJ2-1
len: 14
v_gene: TRBV7-9
CDR3aa: CASRDDGSGNEQFF

j_gene: TRBJ2-7
len: 18
v_gene: TRBV6-5
CDR3aa: CASSWPLSSGTGEHEQYF

j_gene: TRBJ2-7
len: 15
v_gene: TRBV4-1
CDR3aa: CASSQEGSGALEQYF

j_gene: TRBJ2-2
len: 17
v_gene: TRBV7-2
CDR3aa: CASSLALGVSSTGELFF

j_gene: TRBJ2-7
len: 12
v_gene: TRBV20-1
CDR3aa: CSAPFNSYEQYF

j_gene: TRBJ2-6
len: 16
v_gene: TRBV24-1
CDR3aa: CATSDARASGANVLTF

j_gene: TRBJ1-6
len: 15
v_gene: TRBV4-3
CDR3aa: CASSHDRSRNSPLHF

j_gene: TRBJ2-7
len: 14
v_gene: TRBV20-1
CDR3aa: CSARVAFSDLRQYF

j_gene: TRBJ2-7
len: 12
v_gene: TRBV6-6
CDR3aa: CASSHEGYEQYF

j_gene: TRBJ2-6
len: 19
v_gene: TRBV4-1
CDR3aa: CASSQDAWDRSSGANVLTF

j_gene: TRBJ2-7
len: 14
v_gene: TRBV29-1
CDR3aa: CSGSDRVGSYEQYF

j_gene: TRBJ1-5
len: 13
v_gene: TRBV7-9
CDR3aa: CASSPSGRQPQHF

j_gene: -
len: 16
v_gene: TRBV4-1
CDR3aa: CASSQYVNQDPGEQYF

j_gene: TRBJ2-7
len: 15
v_gene: TRBV12-3/TRBV12-4
CDR3aa: CASSRMSGSRDEQYF

j_gene: TRBJ1-5
len: 14
v_gene: TRBV27
CDR3aa: CASRPGQGEQPQHF

j_gene: TRBJ2-1
len: 13
v_gene: TRBV4-1
CDR3aa: CASSHLPRDEQFF

j_gene: TRBJ2-1
len: 12
v_gene: TRBV6-2/TRBV6-3
CDR3aa: CASSYSPNEQFF

j_gene: TRBJ2-1
len: 18
v_gene: TRBV24-1
CDR3aa: CATSDLRLSSGSKDEQFF

j_gene: TRBJ1-1
len: 15
v_gene: TRBV25-1
CDR3aa: CASTQAEGGNTEAFF

j_gene: TRBJ2-7
len: 15
v_gene: TRBV7-3
CDR3aa: CASSLSSQGSYEQYF

j_gene: TRBJ2-5
len: 14
v_gene: TRBV12-3/TRBV12-4
CDR3aa: CASSLASDQETQYF

j_gene: TRBJ2-1
len: 15
v_gene: TRBV20-1
CDR3aa: CSARAERVAYNEQFF

j_gene: TRBJ2-1
len: 13
v_gene: TRBV24-1
CDR3aa: CATSGGTHNEQFF

j_gene: TRBJ1-6
len: 14
v_gene: TRBV7-9
CDR3aa: CASSLGSENSPLHF

j_gene: TRBJ2-4
len: 16
v_gene: TRBV6-5
CDR3aa: CASSYSTPLAKNIQYF

j_gene: TRBJ1-5
len: 12
v_gene: TRBV15
CDR3aa: CATSRDHGPQHF

j_gene: TRBJ2-1
len: 13
v_gene: TRBV7-3
CDR3aa: CATGAGGSTEQFF

j_gene: TRBJ2-5
len: 11
v_gene: TRBV20-1
CDR3aa: CSAGPPETQYF

j_gene: -
len: 16
v_gene: TRBV20-1
CDR3aa: CSARGFGGRGGETQYF

j_gene: TRBJ2-5
len: 14
v_gene: TRBV20-1
CDR3aa: CSARAHGPLLDQYF

j_gene: TRBJ2-1
len: 15
v_gene: TRBV7-9
CDR3aa: CASSPRDGDRDEQFF

j_gene: TRBJ2-1
len: 15
v_gene: TRBV12-5
CDR3aa: CASGLWELGYSEQFF

j_gene: TRBJ2-1
len: 13
v_gene: TRBV7-2
CDR3aa: CVSRLRSGNEQFF

j_gene: TRBJ2-1
len: 13
v_gene: TRBV6-5
CDR3aa: CASSYRGFNEQFF

j_gene: TRBJ2-1
len: 12
v_gene: TRBV9
CDR3aa: CASSASGSEQFF

j_gene: TRBJ2-7
len: 15
v_gene: TRBV18
CDR3aa: CASSPGTSGTYGQYF

j_gene: TRBJ2-7
len: 14
v_gene: TRBV29-1
CDR3aa: CSVVRTGSSYEQYF

j_gene: TRBJ2-7
len: 18
v_gene: TRBV10-2
CDR3aa: CASTDRALSGGSSYEQYF

j_gene: TRBJ2-1
len: 16
v_gene: TRBV10-3
CDR3aa: CAISPTGTGGVNEQFF

j_gene: TRBJ2-3
len: 12
v_gene: TRBV12-3/TRBV12-4
CDR3aa: CASSWQPDTQYF